This paragraph covers one TCR beta chain sequence. With V trimmed by 2 bases and J by 6 bases, 10 bases remained unmatched. Looked up from germline, CDR1 is GTSNPN and CDR2 is SVGIG (reference sequence). The CDR3 totals 16 residues. The assay was immunoSEQ multiplex PCR, and TCRdb's table has in-frame clones only and misses some. The sample gives tens of thousands of clones, about 86% of which show up once; about 9.4% is in the top ten. Regarding time point: peripheral blood 6 weeks after treatment start. This sample was taken from a study of PD-L1 blockade in urothelial cancer. The chain combines TRBV30 with TRBJ2-2, with 9 bases matching TRBD1. The TCR originated in a man aged 55 to 70 with urothelial cancer. The starting material was PBMCs, obtained around atezolizumab (anti-PD-L1) treatment. In nucleotides, the CDR3 is TGTGCCTGGAGTTCGGGACAGGGTGGGGGTCCCGGGGAGCTGTTTTTT. It translates to CAWSSGQGGGPGELFF.